These T cell receptor beta chains were read from a single sample in a study of metastatic and nonmetastatic thyroid tumors. TCRdb reassembled clones from the PCR reads with MiXCR. The profile shows tens of thousands of clones, approximately 13% of them singletons. Material for sequencing was blood. Receptor source: a female donor with papillary thyroid cancer or a benign thyroid nodule (not recorded which). Some clones in this sample may be carry-over from other donors' samples. CDR3s include the opening cysteine and the closing phenylalanine or tryptophan. The order of the fields is CDR3 DNA, CDR3 protein, clone size, CDR3 length, D gene, V gene, J gene. D genes are given only for firm matches. Expanded clones are given a class, and other clones once, few, many or no size at all.

TGTGCCAGCTTTAGCGGGAGGGTCGACCCTTACGAGCAGTACTTC	CASFSGRVDPYEQYF	many	15	TRBD2	TRBV28	TRBJ2-7
TGTGCCAGCAGTGAAGGGTGCGAGAGGGTCAACTACGAGCAGTACTTC	CASSEGCERVNYEQYF	NA	16	NA	TRBV6-1	TRBJ2-7
TGTGCCAGCAGCCAAGATATCGGGGGGGTCTACGAGCAGTACTTC	CASSQDIGGVYEQYF	NA	15	TRBD2	TRBV3-1	TRBJ2-7
TGCGCCAGCAGCCAAATTGGACTCCCTAGCGGGAGAGTAGGGAAAGCCAAAAACATTCAGTACTTC	CASSQIGLPSGRVGKAKNIQYF	many	22	TRBD2	TRBV4-3	TRBJ2-4
TGTGCCAGCAGTGAAGGGCAGGGTAACACCATATATTTT	CASSEGQGNTIYF	many	13	NA	TRBV2	TRBJ1-3
TGTGCCAGCACCTATCTACCGGGACAGGGCCCCGGTGGCTACACCTTC	CASTYLPGQGPGGYTF	many	16	TRBD1	TRBV6-1	TRBJ1-2
TGTGCCGGGGAACAGCGGGAGGAAAATGAGCAGTTCTTC	CAGEQREENEQFF	NA	13	TRBD2	TRBV2	TRBJ2-1
TGTGCCAGCAGTTTATCTGGAGCGGGAGGTCCGGGCTACGAGCAGTACTTC	CASSLSGAGGPGYEQYF	medium-sized	17	TRBD2	TRBV28	TRBJ2-7
TGTGCCAGTAGTAGGACTGTCTACAATGAGCAGTTCTTC	CASSRTVYNEQFF	medium-sized	13	NA	TRBV19	TRBJ2-1
TGCGCCAGCAGCCAAGATTCAGGTCTCACGGGACTAGCGAGCACAGATACGCAGTATTTT	CASSQDSGLTGLASTDTQYF	NA	20	TRBD2	TRBV4-3	TRBJ2-3
TGTGCCAGCAGTAGATTCGCCGGGACAGGGGGCGAGCAGTACTTC	CASSRFAGTGGEQYF	few	15	TRBD1	TRBV6-1	TRBJ2-7
TGTGCCAGTAGTATTCAACGGCAAACTAATGAAAAACTGTTTTTT	CASSIQRQTNEKLFF	many	15	NA	TRBV19	TRBJ1-4
TGTGCCAGCGGACCCGGGAGGGCCATGATATCCAAAAACATTCAGTACTTC	CASGPGRAMISKNIQYF	many	17	TRBD2	TRBV6-1	TRBJ2-4
TGTGCCAGCAGTTTAGGGAAGGGTTACAATGAGCAGTTCTTC	CASSLGKGYNEQFF	many	14	NA	TRBV28	TRBJ2-1
TGTGCCAGCAGCTTAGTATGGGAACTAGCGGGAGGGAACACAGATACGCAGTATTTT	CASSLVWELAGGNTDTQYF	many	19	TRBD2	TRBV11-3	TRBJ2-3
TGTGCCAGCAGTTACTCTGCTAGCGGGGGGAATGAGCAGTTCTTC	CASSYSASGGNEQFF	medium-sized	15	TRBD2	TRBV6-2/TRBV6-3	TRBJ2-1
TGTGCCAGCAGTTCGATAAGGGCTAGCGGGACCAATGAGCAGTTCTTC	CASSSIRASGTNEQFF	many	16	TRBD2	TRBV6-5	TRBJ2-1
TGTGCCAGCAGATTCGGAGGGGAGTACGGGCAGTACTTC	CASRFGGEYGQYF	NA	13	NA	TRBV11-2	TRBJ2-7
TGTGCCAGCTCACCAGGGTATGAAGCTTTCTTT	CASSPGYEAFF	many	11	NA	TRBV18	TRBJ1-1
TGTGCCAGCAGCTTGGGGCTCTTCTACACCTTC	CASSLGLFYTF	NA	11	NA	TRBV5-5	TRBJ1-2
TGCAGTGCTAGAGACCCCAGTAACCAAGAGACCCAGTACTTC	CSARDPSNQETQYF	many	14	NA	TRBV20-1	TRBJ2-5
TGTGCCAGCAGTGACTCGGGCACCGGGGAGCTGTTTTTT	CASSDSGTGELFF	many	13	NA	TRBV6-4	TRBJ2-2
TGTGCCAGCAGTTACCATCTAAGCCGGGACAGGCTTCTAGCTAACTATGGCTACACCTTC	CASSYHLSRDRLLANYGYTF	once	20	TRBD1	TRBV6-2/TRBV6-3	TRBJ1-2
TGTGCCAGCAGTGAGGGGACAGGGGGTAATTCACCCCTCCACTTT	CASSEGTGGNSPLHF	NA	15	TRBD1	TRBV6-1	TRBJ1-6
TGCGCCAGCAGCCAAAGCCAAGGGGCCAACGTCCTGACTTTC	CASSQSQGANVLTF	NA	14	NA	TRBV4-3	TRBJ2-6
TGTGCCAGCAGCTTAGCGGACTACAATGAGCAGTTCTTC	CASSLADYNEQFF	many	13	NA	TRBV7-6	TRBJ2-1
TGTGCCAGCAGTGAAGGACAGACATTCTGGCCCCAGCATTTT	CASSEGQTFWPQHF	NA	14	NA	TRBV25-1	TRBJ1-5
TGTGCCAGCAGTGAAACGCCTCCAGACGCCAATGAGCAGTTCTTC	CASSETPPDANEQFF	many	15	NA	TRBV6-1	TRBJ2-1
TGTGCCAGCAGTACCACTAGCGGAGGCGTGGATACGCAGTATTTT	CASSTTSGGVDTQYF	many	15	TRBD2	TRBV6-1	TRBJ2-3
TGTGCCAGCTCACCGGGGGATGATCTTGAAGCTTTCTTT	CASSPGDDLEAFF	many	13	NA	TRBV18	TRBJ1-1
TGTGCCACCGCCCCGGGGGCAGCGGAGGAGCAGTACTTC	CATAPGAAEEQYF	many	13	NA	TRBV19	TRBJ2-7
TGTGCCAGCAGCCCGAGGACTAGCGGGAGGCTAGCCAAAAACATTCAGTACTTC	CASSPRTSGRLAKNIQYF	many	18	TRBD2	TRBV3-1	TRBJ2-4
TGCGCCAGCAGCTTCCTAGCGGGCACGAACACCGGGGAGCTGTTTTTT	CASSFLAGTNTGELFF	many	16	TRBD2	TRBV5-1	TRBJ2-2